These T cell receptor beta chains were read from a single sample in a study of PD-1 blockade in classical Hodgkin lymphoma. TCRdb keeps only in-frame clones here, not all; method: immunoSEQ multiplex PCR. Seen here are 100,000 or so clones, 75% to 90% observed once, and the top ten hold about 7.1%. Source: peripheral blood mononuclear cells (PBMCs), taken before the second cycle of nivolumab. The receptors were gathered from a human donor with classical Hodgkin lymphoma. Each CDR3 is given with its conserved first and last residue. Each record gives: CDR3 protein, CDR3 DNA, D gene, clone size, V gene, J gene. The D gene is left open where the match is weak. Size tells how often a clone was seen (once, few, many) or the class of an expanded clone, and some rows leave it out.

CATSPPRGGGTQYF	TGTGCCACCAGCCCACCCCGGGGAGGGGGGACCCAGTACTTC	-	-	TRBV15	TRBJ2-5
CASSDSGTATDTQYF	TGTGCCAGCAGTGACTCAGGGACAGCCACAGATACGCAGTATTTT	TRBD1	-	TRBV6-4	TRBJ2-3
CASSLTGGTEAFF	TGCGCCAGCAGTTTAACAGGGGGCACTGAAGCTTTCTTT	TRBD1	once	TRBV10-1	TRBJ1-1
CASSVSNSPLHF	TGTGCCAGCAGCGTATCTAATTCACCCCTCCACTTT	-	-	TRBV9	TRBJ1-6
CASSLIAGGYDEQFF	TGCGCCAGCAGCTTGATAGCGGGGGGCTACGATGAGCAGTTCTTC	TRBD2	-	TRBV5-1	TRBJ2-1
CASSLTRQGVAKNIQYF	TGTGCCAGCAGCTTAACCCGACAGGGGGTAGCCAAAAACATTCAGTACTTC	TRBD1	-	TRBV7-2	TRBJ2-4
CASSSDRVGYTF	TGTGCCAGCAGCTCGGACAGGGTCGGCTACACCTTC	TRBD1	-	TRBV7-6	TRBJ1-2
CASRVSGGRYEQFF	TGTGCCAGTAGGGTTAGCGGGGGGCGGTATGAGCAGTTCTTC	TRBD2	-	TRBV19	TRBJ2-1
CASSDGLAYAEQYF	TGTGCCAGCAGCGACGGACTAGCGTATGCCGAGCAGTACTTC	TRBD2	-	TRBV9	TRBJ2-7
CASSQVGEQYF	TGCGCCAGCAGCCAAGTCGGCGAGCAGTACTTC	-	-	TRBV4-1	TRBJ2-7
CSANPWGGGRGTGELFF	TGCAGCGCTAATCCCTGGGGAGGGGGCCGAGGCACCGGGGAGCTGTTTTTT	-	-	TRBV29-1	TRBJ2-2
CASSLFAGKMNTEAFF	TGTGCCAGCAGCTTGTTCGCCGGGAAGATGAACACTGAAGCTTTCTTT	-	-	TRBV5-8	TRBJ1-1
CASSLGQKLYGYTF	TGTGCCAGCAGCTTGGGACAGAAACTCTATGGCTACACCTTC	TRBD1	once	TRBV7-3	TRBJ1-2
CASSLIRAGFSYNEQFF	TGTGCCAGCAGTTTGATTAGGGCAGGGTTCTCCTACAATGAGCAGTTCTTC	-	-	TRBV28	TRBJ2-1
CASSLVGYNEQFF	TGTGCCAGCAGCTTAGTGGGCTACAATGAGCAGTTCTTC	-	-	TRBV7-2	TRBJ2-1
CASSLPPGQKTYEQYF	TGTGCCAGCAGCTTGCCGCCGGGACAGAAGACCTACGAGCAGTACTTC	TRBD1	-	TRBV5-6	TRBJ2-7
CASSPGHLSYEQYF	TGCGCCAGCAGCCCGGGACACCTTTCCTACGAGCAGTACTTC	-	once	TRBV10-2	TRBJ2-7
CASSSRDRGPDTQYF	TGTGCCAGCAGCTCCCGGGACAGGGGCCCAGATACGCAGTATTTT	TRBD1	once	TRBV7-2	TRBJ2-3
CASSPSEGVNTEAFF	TGTGCCAGCAGCCCAAGCGAGGGGGTGAACACTGAAGCTTTCTTT	-	-	TRBV9	TRBJ1-1
CASSVNRGEETQYF	TGTGCCAGCAGCGTTAACAGGGGGGAAGAGACCCAGTACTTC	TRBD1	-	TRBV7-7	TRBJ2-5
CASSPSLSGGALNEQFF	TGTGCCAGCAGTCCATCACTGAGCGGGGGGGCTTTAAATGAGCAGTTCTTC	TRBD2	-	TRBV27	TRBJ2-1
CASSPPTGTEAFF	TGTGCCAGCTCACCGCCGACAGGCACTGAAGCTTTCTTT	-	once	TRBV18	TRBJ1-1
CASSKPSFANTGELFF	TGTGCCAGCAGCAAACCTAGCTTCGCGAACACCGGGGAGCTGTTTTTT	-	-	TRBV7-2	TRBJ2-2
CASSDPGLISYEQYF	TGTGCCAGCAGTGACCCGGGACTCATCTCCTACGAGCAGTACTTC	-	-	TRBV6-1	TRBJ2-7
CASEGGTDTQYF	TGTGCCAGCGAGGGGGGAACAGATACGCAGTATTTT	-	-	TRBV6-6	TRBJ2-3
CASSHGQGSYEQYF	TGCGCCAGCAGCCATGGACAGGGTAGTTACGAGCAGTACTTC	TRBD1	-	TRBV4-1	TRBJ2-7
CASSLGQAPGNTIYF	TGTGCCAGCAGCTTAGGACAGGCCCCTGGAAACACCATATATTTT	TRBD1	-	TRBV9	TRBJ1-3
CASSLGRDYNEQFF	TGTGCCAGCAGCTTGGGCAGGGATTACAATGAGCAGTTCTTC	-	-	TRBV5-4	TRBJ2-1
CAWSPGGQPQHF	TGTGCCTGGAGTCCAGGGGGTCAGCCCCAGCATTTT	TRBD1	-	TRBV30	TRBJ1-5
CASISPGHLNTEAFF	TGTGCCAGTATTAGCCCCGGACACCTGAACACTGAAGCTTTCTTT	-	-	TRBV19	TRBJ1-1
CASRGVRGANTEAFF	TGTGCCAGCAGAGGAGTCAGGGGGGCTAACACTGAAGCTTTCTTT	TRBD1	-	TRBV5-5	TRBJ1-1
CASSERGVTEAFF	TGTGCCAGCAGTGAAAGAGGGGTAACTGAAGCTTTCTTT	-	-	TRBV25-1	TRBJ1-1
CASSPKTGVGSPLHF	TGTGCCAGCAGCCCTAAGACCGGTGTAGGTTCACCCCTCCACTTT	-	-	TRBV11-1	TRBJ1-6
CASSQEGSATNEKLFF	TGCGCCAGCAGCCAAGAAGGCAGCGCTACTAATGAAAAACTGTTTTTT	-	few	TRBV4-3	TRBJ1-4
CASSQEWTGGPYNEQFF	TGCGCCAGCAGCCAAGAGTGGACGGGGGGGCCCTACAATGAGCAGTTCTTC	TRBD2	once	TRBV4-3	TRBJ2-1
CASSSGTGSYEQYF	TGTGCCAGTAGTTCGGGGACCGGCTCCTACGAGCAGTACTTC	-	-	TRBV19	TRBJ2-7
CASSPRAGASYEQYF	TGTGCCAGCTCACCACGGGCAGGGGCCTCCTACGAGCAGTACTTC	-	-	TRBV18	TRBJ2-7
CASSVDGVGNSPLHF	TGTGCCAGCAGCGTAGACGGGGTCGGTAATTCACCCCTCCACTTT	-	few	TRBV9	TRBJ1-6
CASSKTGGGFEKLFF	TGTGCCAGCAGCAAAACAGGGGGCGGCTTTGAAAAACTGTTTTTT	TRBD1	-	TRBV7-2	TRBJ1-4
CASSPTGAGDEKLFF	TGTGCCAGCAGCCCGACAGGGGCTGGGGATGAAAAACTGTTTTTT	TRBD1	-	TRBV13	TRBJ1-4
CASTFRQGRGEAFF	TGTGCCAGCACCTTCCGACAGGGAAGGGGTGAAGCTTTCTTT	TRBD1	-	TRBV7-2	TRBJ1-1
CASSSDRREQYF	TGTGCCAGCAGCTCCGACCGCCGGGAGCAGTACTTC	-	-	TRBV7-2	TRBJ2-7
CASSYEEGRGYTF	TGTGCCAGCAGTTACGAGGAGGGTAGGGGCTACACCTTC	-	few	TRBV6-5	TRBJ1-2
CAREGGSSYNSPLHF	TGCGCCAGGGAGGGGGGAAGCTCCTATAATTCACCCCTCCACTTT	-	-	TRBV10-1	TRBJ1-6